This record concerns one TCR beta chain sequence. The antigen is unknown. V dropped 1 base and J dropped 3 bases, with 12 bases sitting between them. The CDR3 has 16 amino acids. The germline V gene has CDR1 SGHAT and CDR2 FQNNGV. Primers: 60 Vbeta forward and 13 Jbeta reverse. The repertoire was sequenced with immunoSEQ multiplex PCR; TCRdb's copy has only in-frame clones and lacks some. The sample has about 140,000 clones; over 75% are singletons. This entry is derived from a study of cytomegalovirus exposure and HLA in healthy donors. About the study: The Caucasian-associated ancestry cluster contained approximately 81% of the roughly 400 genotyped donors. Study-wide findings and caveats: Later on, an analysis showed TCR association rates differing by HLA locus, with DRB1 the most and HLA-C the fewest. Later on, an analysis found that several of the most significant clusters appeared to be linked to common viral pathogens, which included parvovirus B19.

The donors comprised healthy bone marrow donors. The sample consisted of PBMCs. This clonotype was obtained from a woman in her 50s in good health and CMV-seropositive. The chain combines TRBV11-2 with TRBJ1-4; D ambiguous. DNA of the CDR3: TGTGCCAGCAGCTTAGTTTACGGCGGCCCTAATGAAAAACTGTTTTTT. Its translation is CASSLVYGGPNEKLFF.